One and the same sample provided the 7 T cell receptor beta chains below, sequenced in a study of OX40 agonist ivuxolimab in advanced cancers. Profiled with immunoSEQ multiplex PCR; TCRdb holds only in-frame clones, not every one. The table records roughly 86,000 clones, roughly nine tenths of them present only once. This material consisted of CD4+ or CD8+ T cells sorted from blood, taken in a trial of the OX40 agonist ivuxolimab. These receptors were obtained from an adult with an advanced solid tumor such as melanoma, head and neck, liver or kidney cancer.

The J gene is TRBJ2-3, the V gene TRBV10-2; TRBD2 aligns across 12 bases. The germline V gene has CDR1 WSHSY and CDR2 SAAADI. The CDR3 loop spans 15 amino acids. V was pared by 6 bases and J by 4 bases, with 5 bases of the junction left unmatched. CDR3 protein: CASRSTSGSADTQYF. In DNA, the CDR3 is TGCGCCAGCAGGTCGACTAGCGGGAGTGCAGATACGCAGTATTTT.

CDR3 nucleotides: TGCGCCAGCAGCTCGCCGGGACTAGCGGGAGAAAGCGGTACGCAGTATTTT. Its translation: CASSSPGLAGESGTQYF. The chain carries TRBV5-1 and TRBJ2-3; 14 nucleotides match TRBD2. The CDR3 totals 17 residues. The junction had 11 bases not matched to a gene; V was cut back by 3 bases and J by 8 bases. CDR1 is SGHRS and CDR2 is YFSETQ in the germline V gene.

The count of this clone is one. The rearrangement joins TRBV4-3 to TRBJ2-1, with 9 bases matching TRBD2. The ends lost 2 bases at V and 2 bases at J; junction bases unmatched: 7. The germline V gene has CDR1 LGHNA and CDR2 YSLEER. The CDR3 runs 17 residues. CDR3 in amino acids: CASSQTISGSPYNEQFF. The CDR3 bases are TGCGCCAGCAGCCAAACCATTAGCGGGAGTCCCTACAATGAGCAGTTCTTC.

In this sample, this clone turned up a few times. The chain employs TRBV7-3 and TRBJ2-3; 10 bases map to TRBD2. V lost 5 bases and J lost 0; bases outside the gene matches: 14. CDR3 size: 19 residues. The germline gives CDR1 SGHTA, CDR2 FQGTGA. DNA of the CDR3: TGTGCCAGCAGCACCGGACTAGCGGAAAGCGAAGCTAGCACAGATACGCAGTATTTT. The encoded protein is CASSTGLAESEASTDTQYF.

The chain recombines TRBV9 with TRBJ2-5, with D unresolved. Germline CDR1 SGDLS, CDR2 YYNGEE. CDR3 length equals 13 residues. The V and J ends lost 1 base and 4 bases respectively, with 8 bases between them. The CDR3 here is CASSVRIRETQYF. In nucleotides, the CDR3 is TGTGCCAGCAGCGTACGGATTCGAGAGACCCAGTACTTC.

The CDR3 spells CASNLQPNTEAFF. The CDR3 DNA is TGTGCCAGCAATCTGCAGCCGAACACTGAAGCTTTCTTT. The rearrangement joins TRBV2 to TRBJ1-1; D gene unclear. The CDR3 spans 13 residues. CDR1 is SNHLY, CDR2 FYNNEI, per germline. V was cut by 7 bases and J by 1 base, with 10 bases left in between.

V is TRBV6-5 and J is TRBJ1-5; 9 nucleotides agree with TRBD1. The germline CDR1 and CDR2 sequences are MNHEY and SVGAGI. This CDR3 is 15 amino acids long. The V segment lost 7 bases and the J segment 6 bases; nucleotides outside the gene matches: 10. CDR3 nucleotides: TGTGCCAGCACAAAACCGGGACAGGGAATTCAGCCCCAGCATTTT. It specifies CASTKPGQGIQPQHF.